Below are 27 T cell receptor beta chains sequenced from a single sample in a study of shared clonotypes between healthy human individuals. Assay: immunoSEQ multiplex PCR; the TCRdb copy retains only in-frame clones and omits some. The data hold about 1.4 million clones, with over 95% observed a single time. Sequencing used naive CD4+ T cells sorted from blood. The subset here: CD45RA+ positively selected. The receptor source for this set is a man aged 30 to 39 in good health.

The CDR3 nucleotides are TGTGCCAGCAGCTCCCGGCGGGCTATAGGGGCCAACGTCCTGACTTTC. Its translation: CASSSRRAIGANVLTF. The chain recombines TRBV7-9 with TRBJ2-6, with a tentative D call TRBD2 (5 bases). With 4 bases removed from V and 4 bases from J, the gap between germline ends came to 14 bases. Germline-derived CDR1 and CDR2 are SEHNR and FQNEAQ (reference sequence). The CDR3 extends over 16 amino acids.

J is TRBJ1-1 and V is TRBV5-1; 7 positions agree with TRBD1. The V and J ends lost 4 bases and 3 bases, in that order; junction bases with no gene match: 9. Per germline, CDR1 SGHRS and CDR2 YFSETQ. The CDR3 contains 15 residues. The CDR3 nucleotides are TGCGCCAGCAGCGCGACCGGGACAGAATACACTGAAGCTTTCTTT. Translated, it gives CASSATGTEYTEAFF.

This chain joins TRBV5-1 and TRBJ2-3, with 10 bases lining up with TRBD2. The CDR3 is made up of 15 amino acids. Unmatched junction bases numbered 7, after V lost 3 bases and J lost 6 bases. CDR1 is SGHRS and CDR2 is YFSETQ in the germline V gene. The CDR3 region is CASSSIAGGLDTQYF. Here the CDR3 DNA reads TGCGCCAGCAGCTCAATAGCGGGGGGTTTGGATACGCAGTATTTT.

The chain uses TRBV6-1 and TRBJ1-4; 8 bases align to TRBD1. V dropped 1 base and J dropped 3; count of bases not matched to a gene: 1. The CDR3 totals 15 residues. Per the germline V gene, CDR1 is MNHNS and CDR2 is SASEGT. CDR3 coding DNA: TGTGCCAGCAGTGAAGGACAGGGGTCTAATGAAAAACTGTTTTTT. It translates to CASSEGQGSNEKLFF.

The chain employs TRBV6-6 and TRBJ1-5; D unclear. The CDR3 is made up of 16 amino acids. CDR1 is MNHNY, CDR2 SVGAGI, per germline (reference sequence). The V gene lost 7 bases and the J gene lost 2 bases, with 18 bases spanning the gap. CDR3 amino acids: CASTKPTTGGNQPQHF. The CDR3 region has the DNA TGTGCCAGCACGAAACCTACTACGGGTGGCAATCAGCCCCAGCATTTT.

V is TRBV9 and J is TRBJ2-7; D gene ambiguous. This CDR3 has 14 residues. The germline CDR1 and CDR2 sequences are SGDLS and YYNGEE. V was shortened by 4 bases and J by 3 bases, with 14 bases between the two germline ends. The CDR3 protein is CASSPATVSYEQYF. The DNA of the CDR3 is TGTGCCAGCAGCCCTGCTACCGTTAGCTACGAGCAGTACTTC.

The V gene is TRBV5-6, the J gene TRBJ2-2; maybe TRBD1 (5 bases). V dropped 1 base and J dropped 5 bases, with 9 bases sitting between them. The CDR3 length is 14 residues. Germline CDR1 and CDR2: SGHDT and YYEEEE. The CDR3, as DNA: TGTGCCAGCAGCTTGACAGGATTAACCGGGGAGCTGTTTTTT. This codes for CASSLTGLTGELFF.

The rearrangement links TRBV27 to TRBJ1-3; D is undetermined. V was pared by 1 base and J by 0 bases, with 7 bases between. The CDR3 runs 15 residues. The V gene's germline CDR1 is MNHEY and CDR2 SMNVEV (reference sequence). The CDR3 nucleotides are TGTGCCAGCAGTTTATGGGGAGACTCTGGAAACACCATATATTTT. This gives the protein CASSLWGDSGNTIYF.

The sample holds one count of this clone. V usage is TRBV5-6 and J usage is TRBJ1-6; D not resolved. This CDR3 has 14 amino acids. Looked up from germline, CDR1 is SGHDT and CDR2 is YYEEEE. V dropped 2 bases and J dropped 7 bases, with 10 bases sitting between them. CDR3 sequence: CASSLVGFNSPLHF. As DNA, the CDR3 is TGTGCCAGCAGCTTAGTAGGGTTCAATTCACCCCTCCACTTT.

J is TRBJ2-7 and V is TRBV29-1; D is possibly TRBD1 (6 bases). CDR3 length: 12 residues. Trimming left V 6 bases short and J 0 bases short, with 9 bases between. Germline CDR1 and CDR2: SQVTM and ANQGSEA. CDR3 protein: CSVGQNSYEQYF. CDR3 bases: TGCAGCGTAGGACAGAACTCCTACGAGCAGTACTTC.

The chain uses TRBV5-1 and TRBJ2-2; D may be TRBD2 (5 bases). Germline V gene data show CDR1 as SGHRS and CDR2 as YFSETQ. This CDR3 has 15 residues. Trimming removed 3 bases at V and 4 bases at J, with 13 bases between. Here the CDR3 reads CASSSSGFATGELFF. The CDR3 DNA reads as TGCGCCAGCAGCTCAAGCGGATTCGCCACCGGGGAGCTGTTTTTT.

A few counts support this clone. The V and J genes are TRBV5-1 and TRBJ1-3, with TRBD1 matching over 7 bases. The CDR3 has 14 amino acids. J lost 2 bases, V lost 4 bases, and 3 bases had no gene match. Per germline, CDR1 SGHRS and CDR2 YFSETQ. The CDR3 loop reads CASSTGTAGNTIYF. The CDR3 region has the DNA TGCGCCAGCAGCACCGGGACAGCTGGAAACACCATATATTTT.

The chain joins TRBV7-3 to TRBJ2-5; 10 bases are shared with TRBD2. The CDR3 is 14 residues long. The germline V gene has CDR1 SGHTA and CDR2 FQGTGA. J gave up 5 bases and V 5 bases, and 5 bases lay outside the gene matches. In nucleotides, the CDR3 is TGTGCCAGCAGCGCGGGACTAGCGAGTGAGACCCAGTACTTC. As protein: CASSAGLASETQYF. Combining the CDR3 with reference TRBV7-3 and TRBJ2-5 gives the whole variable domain GAGVSQTPSNKVTEKGKYVELRCDPISGHTALYWYRQSLGQGPEFLIYFQGTGAADDSGLPNDRFFAVRPEGSVSTLKIQRTERGDSAVYLCASSAGLASETQYFGPGTRLLVL.

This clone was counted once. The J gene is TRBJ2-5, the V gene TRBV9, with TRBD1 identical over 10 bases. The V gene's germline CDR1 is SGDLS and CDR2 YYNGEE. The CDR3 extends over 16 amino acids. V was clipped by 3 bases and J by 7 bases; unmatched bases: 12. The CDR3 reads CASSEGTGALGGTQYF. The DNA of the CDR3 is TGTGCCAGCAGCGAGGGGACAGGGGCCTTAGGAGGGACCCAGTACTTC.

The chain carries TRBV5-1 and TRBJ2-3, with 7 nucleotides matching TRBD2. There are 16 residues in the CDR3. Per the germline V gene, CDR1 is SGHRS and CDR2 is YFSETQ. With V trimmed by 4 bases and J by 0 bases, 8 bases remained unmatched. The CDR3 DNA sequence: TGCGCCAGCAGCCGCCTTACAGCGGGAAGCACAGATACGCAGTATTTT. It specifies CASSRLTAGSTDTQYF.

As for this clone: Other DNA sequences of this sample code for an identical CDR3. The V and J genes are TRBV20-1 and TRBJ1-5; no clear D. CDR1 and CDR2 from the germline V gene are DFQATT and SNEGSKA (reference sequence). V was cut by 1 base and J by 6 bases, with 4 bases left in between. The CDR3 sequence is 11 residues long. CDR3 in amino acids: CSARGGQPQHF. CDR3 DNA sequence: TGCAGTGCTAGAGGTGGTCAGCCCCAGCATTTT.

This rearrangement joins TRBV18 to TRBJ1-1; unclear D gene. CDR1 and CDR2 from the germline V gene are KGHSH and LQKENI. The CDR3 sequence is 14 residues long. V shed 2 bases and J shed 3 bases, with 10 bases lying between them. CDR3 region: CASSPVSGDTEAFF. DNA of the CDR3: TGTGCCAGCTCACCAGTGTCAGGAGACACTGAAGCTTTCTTT.

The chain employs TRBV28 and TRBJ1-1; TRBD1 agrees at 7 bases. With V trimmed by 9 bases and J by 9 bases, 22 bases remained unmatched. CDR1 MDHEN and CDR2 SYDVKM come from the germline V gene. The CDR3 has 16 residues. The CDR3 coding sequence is TGTGCCAGTAAGGGTCCAATCCGGGACAGCCATTTTCAAGCTTTCTTT. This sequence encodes CASKGPIRDSHFQAFF.

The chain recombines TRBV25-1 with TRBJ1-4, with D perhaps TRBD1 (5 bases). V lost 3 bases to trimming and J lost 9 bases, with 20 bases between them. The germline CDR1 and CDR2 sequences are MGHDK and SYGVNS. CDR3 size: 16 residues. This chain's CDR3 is CASSDDGGDNPKKLFF. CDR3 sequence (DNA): TGTGCCAGCAGTGACGATGGGGGAGACAACCCGAAAAAACTGTTTTTT.

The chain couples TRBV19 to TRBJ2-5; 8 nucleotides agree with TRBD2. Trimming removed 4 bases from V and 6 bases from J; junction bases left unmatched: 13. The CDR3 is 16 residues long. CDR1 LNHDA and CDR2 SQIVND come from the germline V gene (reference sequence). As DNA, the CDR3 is TGTGCCAGTAGTACGTTGGGGACTAGAGGAGGGAAGACCCAGTACTTC. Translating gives CASSTLGTRGGKTQYF.

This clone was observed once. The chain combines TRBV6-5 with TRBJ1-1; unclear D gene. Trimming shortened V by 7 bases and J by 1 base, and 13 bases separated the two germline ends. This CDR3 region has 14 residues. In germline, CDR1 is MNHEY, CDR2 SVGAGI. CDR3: CASTWKWGNTEAFF. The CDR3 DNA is TGTGCCAGCACCTGGAAGTGGGGGAACACTGAAGCTTTCTTT.

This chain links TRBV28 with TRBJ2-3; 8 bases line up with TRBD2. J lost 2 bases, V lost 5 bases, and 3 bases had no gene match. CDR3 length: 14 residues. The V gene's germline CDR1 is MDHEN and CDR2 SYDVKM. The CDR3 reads CASSRSGTTDTQYF. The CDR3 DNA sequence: TGTGCCAGCAGTCGTAGCGGGACCACAGATACGCAGTATTTT. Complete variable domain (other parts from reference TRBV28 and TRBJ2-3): DVKVTQSSRYLVKRTGEKVFLECVQDMDHENMFWYRQDPGLGLRLIYFSYDVKMKEKGDIPEGYSVSREKKERFSLILESASTNQTSMYLCASSRSGTTDTQYFGPGTRLTVL.

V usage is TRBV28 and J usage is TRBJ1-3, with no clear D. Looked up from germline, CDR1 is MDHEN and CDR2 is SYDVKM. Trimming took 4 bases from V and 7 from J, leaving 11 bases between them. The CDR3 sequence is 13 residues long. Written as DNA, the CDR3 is TGTGCCAGCAGTTCCTTCGGATGGAACACCATATATTTT. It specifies CASSSFGWNTIYF.

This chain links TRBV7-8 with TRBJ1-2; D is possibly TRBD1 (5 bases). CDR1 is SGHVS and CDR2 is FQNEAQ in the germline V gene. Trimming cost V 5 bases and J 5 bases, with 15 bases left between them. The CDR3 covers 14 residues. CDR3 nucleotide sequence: TGTGCCAGCAGCCTAATACAGGCACGTTATGGCTACACCTTC. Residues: CASSLIQARYGYTF.

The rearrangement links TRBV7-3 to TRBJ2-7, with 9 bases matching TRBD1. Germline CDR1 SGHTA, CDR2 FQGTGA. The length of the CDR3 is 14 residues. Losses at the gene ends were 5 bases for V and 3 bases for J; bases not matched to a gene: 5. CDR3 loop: CASSIGTGNYEQYF. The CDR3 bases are TGTGCCAGCAGCATTGGGACAGGGAACTACGAGCAGTACTTC.

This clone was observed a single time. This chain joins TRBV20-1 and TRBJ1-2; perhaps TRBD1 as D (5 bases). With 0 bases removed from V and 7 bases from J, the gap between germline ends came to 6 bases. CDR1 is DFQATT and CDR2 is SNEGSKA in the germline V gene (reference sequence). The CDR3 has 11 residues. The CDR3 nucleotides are TGCAGTGCTAGAGACGGGACTGGCTACACCTTC. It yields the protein CSARDGTGYTF.

The CDR3 DNA sequence: TGCGCCAGCAGCTTCGACGGATCGAACACCGGGGAGCTGTTTTTT. As protein: CASSFDGSNTGELFF. This chain uses TRBV5-1 with TRBJ2-2; no definite D call. This CDR3 has 15 residues. The germline V gene encodes CDR1 SGHRS and CDR2 YFSETQ. V shed 2 bases and J shed 0 bases, with 8 bases lying between them.